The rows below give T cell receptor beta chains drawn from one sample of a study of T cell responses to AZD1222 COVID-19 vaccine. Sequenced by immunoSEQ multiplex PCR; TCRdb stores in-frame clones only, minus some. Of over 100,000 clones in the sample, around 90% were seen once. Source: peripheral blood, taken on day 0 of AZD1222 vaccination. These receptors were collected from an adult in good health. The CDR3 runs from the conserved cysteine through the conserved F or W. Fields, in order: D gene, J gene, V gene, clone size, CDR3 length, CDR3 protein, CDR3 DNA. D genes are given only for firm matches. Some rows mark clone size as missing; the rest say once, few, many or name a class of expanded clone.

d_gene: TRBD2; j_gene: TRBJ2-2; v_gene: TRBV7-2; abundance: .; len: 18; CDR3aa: CASSPPGLAGGNTGELFF; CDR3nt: TGTGCCAGCAGCCCACCCGGACTAGCGGGAGGGAACACCGGGGAGCTGTTTTTT
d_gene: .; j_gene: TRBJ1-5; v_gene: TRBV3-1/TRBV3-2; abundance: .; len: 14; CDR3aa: CASSSPGINQPQHF; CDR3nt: TGTGCCAGCAGTTCCCCGGGGATCAATCAGCCCCAGCATTTT
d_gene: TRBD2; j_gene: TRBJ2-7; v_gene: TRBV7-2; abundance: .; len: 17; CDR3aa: CASSLGGTSGRAYEQYF; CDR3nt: TGTGCCAGCAGCTTAGGAGGGACTAGCGGGAGGGCCTACGAGCAGTACTTC
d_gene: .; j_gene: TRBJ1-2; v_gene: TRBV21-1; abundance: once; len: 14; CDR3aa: CASTPQPPRSGYTF; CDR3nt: TGTGCCAGCACCCCCCAACCCCCCAGAAGCGGCTACACCTTC
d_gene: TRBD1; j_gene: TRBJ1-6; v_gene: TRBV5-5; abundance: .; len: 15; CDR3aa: CASSFRTGQNSPLHF; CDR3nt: TGTGCCAGCAGCTTTCGGACAGGACAAAATTCACCCCTCCACTTT
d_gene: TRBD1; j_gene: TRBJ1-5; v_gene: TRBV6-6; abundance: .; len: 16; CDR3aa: CASSTGQGSVRQPQHF; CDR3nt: TGTGCCAGCAGCACCGGACAGGGATCAGTAAGGCAGCCCCAGCATTTT
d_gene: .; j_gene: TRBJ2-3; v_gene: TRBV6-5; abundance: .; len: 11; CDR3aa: CASASGDTQYF; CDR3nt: TGTGCCAGCGCCTCTGGGGATACGCAGTATTTT
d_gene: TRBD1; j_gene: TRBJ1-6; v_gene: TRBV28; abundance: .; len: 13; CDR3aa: CAGHRGYNSPLHF; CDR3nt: TGTGCCGGCCACAGGGGCTATAATTCACCCCTCCACTTT
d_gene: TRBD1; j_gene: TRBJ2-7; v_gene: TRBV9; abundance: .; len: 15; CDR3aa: CASSVGGTGLYEQYF; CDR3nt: TGTGCCAGCAGCGTCGGAGGGACAGGGCTCTACGAGCAGTACTTC
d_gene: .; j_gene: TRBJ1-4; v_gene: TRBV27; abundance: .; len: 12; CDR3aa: CASILGSEKLFF; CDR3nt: TGTGCCAGCATCCTGGGTAGTGAAAAACTGTTTTTT
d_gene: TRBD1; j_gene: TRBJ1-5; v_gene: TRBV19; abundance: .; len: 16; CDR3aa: CASSIKWGQLGQPQHF; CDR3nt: TGTGCCAGTAGTATAAAATGGGGACAGCTAGGGCAGCCCCAGCATTTT
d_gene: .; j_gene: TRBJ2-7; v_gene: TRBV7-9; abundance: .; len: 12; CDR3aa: CASSLGTDEQYF; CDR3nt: TGTGCCAGCAGCTTAGGGACAGATGAGCAGTACTTC
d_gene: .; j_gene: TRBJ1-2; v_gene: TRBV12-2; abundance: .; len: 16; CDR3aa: CASRLPLVRGNYGYTF; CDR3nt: TGTGCAAGTCGCTTACCCCTCGTTAGGGGTAACTATGGCTACACCTTC
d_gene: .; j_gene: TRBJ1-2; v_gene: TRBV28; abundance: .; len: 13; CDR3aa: CASLIKRGYGYTF; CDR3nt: TGTGCCAGCCTCATAAAACGGGGCTATGGCTACACCTTC
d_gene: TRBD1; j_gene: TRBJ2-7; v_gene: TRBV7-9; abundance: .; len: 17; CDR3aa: CASSLFPGDRSSYEQYF; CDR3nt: TGTGCCAGCAGCTTATTCCCAGGGGACAGGAGCTCCTACGAGCAGTACTTC
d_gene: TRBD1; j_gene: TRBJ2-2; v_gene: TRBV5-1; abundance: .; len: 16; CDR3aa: CASSLAETGRTGELFF; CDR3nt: TGCGCCAGCAGCTTGGCCGAGACAGGGCGCACCGGGGAGCTGTTTTTT
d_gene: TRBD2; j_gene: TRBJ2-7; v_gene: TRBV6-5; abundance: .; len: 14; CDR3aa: CASSYGGGTSEQYF; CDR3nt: TGTGCCAGCAGTTACGGCGGAGGGACTAGTGAGCAGTACTTC
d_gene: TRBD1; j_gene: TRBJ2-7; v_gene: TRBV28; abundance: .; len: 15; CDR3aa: CASTFLGTGFYEQYF; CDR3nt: TGTGCCAGTACATTTCTCGGGACAGGGTTCTACGAGCAGTACTTC
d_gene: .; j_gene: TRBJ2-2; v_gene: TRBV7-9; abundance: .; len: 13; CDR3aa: CASPGPWAGELFF; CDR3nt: TGTGCCAGCCCCGGACCTTGGGCCGGGGAGCTGTTTTTT
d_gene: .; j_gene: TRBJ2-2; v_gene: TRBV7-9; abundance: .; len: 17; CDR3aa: CASSLLGLSPNTGELFF; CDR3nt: TGTGCCAGCAGCTTATTAGGTCTTTCCCCGAACACCGGGGAGCTGTTTTTT
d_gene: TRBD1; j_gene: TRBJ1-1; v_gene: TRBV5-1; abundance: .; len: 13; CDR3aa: CASSRGTGKEAFF; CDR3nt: TGCGCCAGCAGCCGCGGGACAGGGAAGGAAGCTTTCTTT
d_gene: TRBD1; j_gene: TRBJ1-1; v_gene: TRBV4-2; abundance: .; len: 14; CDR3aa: CASSQEAGGLEAFF; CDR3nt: TGTGCCAGCAGCCAAGAAGCAGGGGGGCTTGAAGCTTTCTTT
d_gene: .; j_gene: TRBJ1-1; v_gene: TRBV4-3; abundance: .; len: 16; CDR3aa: CASSQEFRAVGTEAFF; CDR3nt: TGCGCCAGCAGCCAAGAGTTCCGGGCCGTTGGGACTGAAGCTTTCTTT
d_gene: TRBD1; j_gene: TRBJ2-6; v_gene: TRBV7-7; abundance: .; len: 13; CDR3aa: CASSPGTGIPLTF; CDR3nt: TGTGCTAGCAGCCCCGGGACAGGAATCCCTCTGACTTTC
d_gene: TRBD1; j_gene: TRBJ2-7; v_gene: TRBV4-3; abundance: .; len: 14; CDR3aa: CASSRDRSSYEQYF; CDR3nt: TGCGCCAGCAGCCGGGACAGGAGCTCCTACGAGCAGTACTTC
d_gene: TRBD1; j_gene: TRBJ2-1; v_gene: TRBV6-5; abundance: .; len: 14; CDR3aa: CASGAGTGGGEQFF; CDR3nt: TGTGCCAGCGGGGCCGGGACAGGTGGCGGTGAGCAGTTCTTC
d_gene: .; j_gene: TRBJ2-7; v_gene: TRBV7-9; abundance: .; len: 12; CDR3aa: CASSSRRDEQYF; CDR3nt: TGTGCCAGCAGCTCGCGACGGGACGAGCAGTACTTC
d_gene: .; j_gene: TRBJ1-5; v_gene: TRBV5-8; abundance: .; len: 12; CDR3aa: CASSLAGQPQHF; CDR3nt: TGTGCCAGCAGCTTGGCGGGTCAGCCCCAGCATTTT
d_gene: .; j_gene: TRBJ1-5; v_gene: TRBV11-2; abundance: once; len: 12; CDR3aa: CASSFQSGPQHF; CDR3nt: TGTGCCAGCAGCTTTCAGTCGGGGCCCCAGCATTTT
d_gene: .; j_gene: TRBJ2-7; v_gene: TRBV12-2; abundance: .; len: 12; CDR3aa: CASRVREYEQYF; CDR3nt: TGTGCAAGTCGCGTCCGGGAGTACGAGCAGTACTTC
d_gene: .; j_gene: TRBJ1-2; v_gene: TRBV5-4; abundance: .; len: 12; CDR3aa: CASSLMFYGYTF; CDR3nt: TGTGCCAGCAGCCTTATGTTCTATGGCTACACCTTC
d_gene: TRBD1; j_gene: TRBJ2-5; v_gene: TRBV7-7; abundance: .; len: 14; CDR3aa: CASSRTGDEETQYF; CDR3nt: TGTGCCAGCAGCAGGACAGGGGATGAAGAGACCCAGTACTTC
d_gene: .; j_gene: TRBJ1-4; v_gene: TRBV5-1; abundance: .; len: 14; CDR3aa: CASSLAGTREKLFF; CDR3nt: TGCGCCAGCAGCTTGGCCGGGACGCGCGAAAAACTGTTTTTT
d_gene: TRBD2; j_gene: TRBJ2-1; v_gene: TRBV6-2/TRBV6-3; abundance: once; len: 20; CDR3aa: CASSYSMVLAGIDPYNEQFF; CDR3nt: TGTGCCAGCAGTTACTCGATGGTGCTAGCGGGGATCGACCCCTACAATGAGCAGTTCTTC
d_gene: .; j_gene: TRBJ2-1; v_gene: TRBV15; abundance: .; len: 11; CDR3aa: CATSRVGEQFF; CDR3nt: TGTGCCACCAGCAGAGTGGGTGAGCAGTTCTTC
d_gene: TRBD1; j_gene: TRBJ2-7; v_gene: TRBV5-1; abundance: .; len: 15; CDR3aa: CASSQPGQGVYEQYF; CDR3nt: TGCGCCAGCAGTCAGCCGGGACAGGGTGTCTACGAGCAGTACTTC
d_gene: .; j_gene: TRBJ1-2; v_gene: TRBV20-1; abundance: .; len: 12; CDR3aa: CSASQASYGYTF; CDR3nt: TGCAGTGCTAGTCAGGCCAGTTATGGCTACACCTTC
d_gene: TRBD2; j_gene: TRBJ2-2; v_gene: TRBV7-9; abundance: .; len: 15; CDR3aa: CASSLAPGRAGELFF; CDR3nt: TGTGCCAGCAGCTTAGCGCCCGGGAGGGCCGGGGAGCTGTTTTTT
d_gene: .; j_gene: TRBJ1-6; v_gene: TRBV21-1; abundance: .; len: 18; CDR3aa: CASTWGAGTGVMNSPLHF; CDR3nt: .
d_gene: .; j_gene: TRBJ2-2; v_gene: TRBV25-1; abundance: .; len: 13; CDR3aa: CASSVPTTGELFF; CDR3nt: TGTGCCAGCAGTGTTCCCACCACCGGGGAGCTGTTTTTT
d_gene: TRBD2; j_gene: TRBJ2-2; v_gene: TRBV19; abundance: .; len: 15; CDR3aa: CATSNSGIFTGELFF; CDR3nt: TGTGCCACCAGTAATAGCGGGATATTCACCGGGGAGCTGTTTTTT
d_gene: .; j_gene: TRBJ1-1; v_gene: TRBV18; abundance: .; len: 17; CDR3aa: CASSPRLATGMNTEAFF; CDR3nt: TGTGCCAGCTCACCACGGTTGGCGACAGGAATGAACACTGAAGCTTTCTTT
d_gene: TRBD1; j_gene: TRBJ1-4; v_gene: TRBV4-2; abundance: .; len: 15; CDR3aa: CASSSRQGVVEKLFF; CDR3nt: TGTGCCAGCAGCAGTAGACAGGGGGTAGTGGAAAAACTGTTTTTT
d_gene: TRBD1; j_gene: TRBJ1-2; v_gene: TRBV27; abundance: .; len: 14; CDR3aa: CASTDRGRSGGYTF; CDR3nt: TGTGCCAGCACGGACAGGGGGAGATCAGGGGGCTACACCTTC
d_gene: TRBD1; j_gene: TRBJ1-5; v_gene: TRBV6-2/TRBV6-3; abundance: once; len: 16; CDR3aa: CASSWDREEGNQPQHF; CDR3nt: TGTGCCAGCAGTTGGGACAGGGAGGAAGGCAATCAGCCCCAGCATTTT
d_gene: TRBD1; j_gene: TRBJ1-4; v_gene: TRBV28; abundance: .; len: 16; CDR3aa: CASKYSGQAEARKLFF; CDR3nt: TGTGCCAGCAAATATTCGGGACAGGCCGAGGCGAGGAAACTGTTTTTT
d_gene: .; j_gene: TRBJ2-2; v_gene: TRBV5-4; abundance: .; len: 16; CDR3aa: CASSLESLGYTGELFF; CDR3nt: TGTGCCAGCAGCTTGGAATCTCTCGGTTACACCGGGGAGCTGTTTTTT
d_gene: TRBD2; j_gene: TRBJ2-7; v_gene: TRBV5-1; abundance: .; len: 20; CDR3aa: CASRPSTGEGTSGRGNEQYF; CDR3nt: TGCGCCAGCAGACCCTCGACGGGGGAAGGGACTAGCGGGAGGGGTAACGAGCAGTACTTC
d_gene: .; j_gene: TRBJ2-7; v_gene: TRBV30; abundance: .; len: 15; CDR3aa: CAWSGGTPGGYEQYF; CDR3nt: TGTGCCTGGAGTGGTGGGACTCCCGGTGGCTACGAGCAGTACTTC
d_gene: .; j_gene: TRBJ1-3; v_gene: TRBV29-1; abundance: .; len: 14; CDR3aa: CSVDSGRLGNTIYF; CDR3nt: TGCAGCGTTGATTCTGGACGGTTAGGAAACACCATATATTTT
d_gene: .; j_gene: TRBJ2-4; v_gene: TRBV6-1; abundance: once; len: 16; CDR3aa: CASRENVFSAKNIQYF; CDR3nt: TGTGCCAGCAGGGAAAACGTTTTTTCAGCCAAAAACATTCAGTACTTC
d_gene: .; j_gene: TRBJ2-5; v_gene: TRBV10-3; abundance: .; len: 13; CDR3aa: CAISGGLGETQYF; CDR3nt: TGTGCCATCAGTGGCGGACTCGGAGAGACCCAGTACTTC
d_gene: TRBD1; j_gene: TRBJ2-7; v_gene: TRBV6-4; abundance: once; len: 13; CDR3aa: CASSEMTGNEQYF; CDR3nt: TGTGCCAGCAGTGAAATGACAGGGAACGAGCAGTACTTC
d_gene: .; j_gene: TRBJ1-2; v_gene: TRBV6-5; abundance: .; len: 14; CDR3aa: CASSYGPGFYGYTF; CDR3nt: TGTGCCAGCAGTTACGGGCCAGGGTTCTATGGCTACACCTTC